This note documents a single TCR beta chain sequence. The assay was immunoSEQ multiplex PCR, and TCRdb's table has in-frame clones only and misses some. Of 250,000 to 400,000 clones listed, roughly 88% are singletons. The entry originates in a study of blood T cell repertoires in COVID-19. For the study at large: Acute-phase and convalescent COVID-19 samples originated in the United States, Italy and Spain.

V was trimmed by 2 bases and J by 5 bases, leaving 13 bases between them. CDR3 length equals 16 residues. From germline, CDR1 is SEHNR and CDR2 FQNEAQ (reference sequence). The source of this sequence is a young woman with COVID-19, enrolled during active disease. The V call is TRBV7-9, the J call TRBJ2-6; D is unresolved. Sequenced material: peripheral blood. The CDR3 reads CASSLSLAVWANVLTF. Written as DNA, the CDR3 is TGTGCCAGCAGCTTAAGCCTCGCTGTCTGGGCCAACGTCCTGACTTTC.